The T cell receptor beta chain described here comes from a study of patients and donors after allogeneic stem cell transplantation. TCRdb called the RT-PCR reads again in MiXCR, with one record for every CDR3 protein. The sample records approximately 410,000 distinct CDR3 sequences, approximately 16% being singletons. There are a few counts of this clonotype. This CDR3 has 18 residues. Germline CDR1 and CDR2: LGHNA and YNFKEQ. The junction had 9 bases not matched to a gene; V was cut back by 0 bases and J by 3 bases. The sequenced material came from blood, either unsorted or a sorted T cell fraction (not recorded which). This TCR derives from a human donor who was either an allogeneic HSCT recipient or a stem cell or donor lymphocyte infusion donor (not recorded which). It is not recorded whose cells these are; they may come from a transplant donor. The rearrangement joins TRBV4-2 to TRBJ2-7; TRBD2 matches 12 bases. CDR3 in amino acids: CASSQDSGTSGLSYEQYF. The DNA of the CDR3 is TGTGCCAGCAGCCAAGATTCTGGGACTAGCGGGTTGAGCTACGAGCAGTACTTC.